The sample holds many counts of the clone carrying this TCR beta chain. What it recognizes is unknown. Axillary draining lymph nodes of breast cancer patients supplied the node samples. The data originate from a study of breast tumors, draining lymph nodes, adjacent tissues. MiXCR, applied by TCRdb to the multiplex PCR reads, yields one record per CDR3 protein. Of roughly 86,000 distinct CDR3 sequences in the sample, roughly 19% were seen once. Points from the study as a whole: Tumor repertoires ranked between lymph nodes and nontumor tissue in diversity, with V and J gene preferences. Most tumor T cells seemingly derive from lymph node, then expand in tumor. Tumor T cell lymph node origin was a supported hypothesis, not proven.

Specimen: axillary lymph node tissue. This receptor was obtained from a female donor with breast cancer. Some clones in this sample may be carry-over from other donors' samples.

CDR3 bases: TGTGCCAGCAGTGGGACAGGGAAGGAGTCACCCCTCCACTTT. Its protein is CASSGTGKESPLHF. The rearrangement links TRBV28 to TRBJ1-6; 9 nucleotides agree with TRBD1. CDR3 length: 14 amino acids. Per germline, CDR1 MDHEN and CDR2 SYDVKM. V dropped 5 bases and J dropped 10; count of bases not matched to a gene: 6.